The sequence of this TCR beta chain was determined in a study of cytomegalovirus exposure and HLA in healthy donors. General study points: Follow-up analysis found HLA locus-dependent TCR association rates, highest for DRB1 and lowest for HLA-C. Cytomegalovirus-associated status was assigned to about 150 TCR beta chains.

The primer mix had 60 Vbeta and 13 Jbeta primers. The repertoire was sequenced with immunoSEQ multiplex PCR; TCRdb's copy has only in-frame clones and lacks some. This table holds under 150,000 clones, approximately 8.9% found once. Details on this clone: The target antigen is unknown.

V lost 6 bases to trimming and J lost 6 bases; unmatched junction nucleotides: 12. This CDR3 spans 16 amino acids. CDR1 is SGHNT, CDR2 YYREEE, per germline (reference sequence). The receptor was isolated from a middle-aged woman in good health and CMV-seropositive. Sequencing used PBMCs. The chain has TRBV5-4 and TRBJ2-1; the match to TRBD2 covers 10 bases. The CDR3 DNA is TGTGCCAGCACCGCCAAGAGCGGGGGGGCGTCCAATGAGCAGTTCTTC. Protein sequence: CASTAKSGGASNEQFF.